Each of the 18 T cell receptor beta chains below was sequenced from the same sample in a study of blood T cells in healthy people across ages. Using a J-beta primer mix together with a sample-barcoded 5' primer, a second PCR was run for roughly 7 to 11 cycles. TCRdb re-called the 5' RACE reads through MiXCR, storing one row per CDR3 protein. The top ten hold approximately 2.1% of the sample, which has roughly 2 million distinct CDR3 sequences, about 50% seen once. What was sequenced was blood. These TCRs come from a woman aged 40 to 50 in good health.

This rearrangement joins TRBV6-5 to TRBJ1-4; a weak D match, TRBD1 (6 bases). The germline V and J ends were trimmed by 0 bases and 8 bases, with 16 bases remaining between them. Per germline, CDR1 MNHEY and CDR2 SVGAGI. CDR3 length: 16 residues. DNA of the CDR3: TGTGCCAGCAGTTACTCGTGGGGGGGCGCGGAGGAAAAACTGTTTTTT. Translation gives CASSYSWGGAEEKLFF.

This clonotype has just a few counts. The rearrangement links TRBV3-1 to TRBJ2-1; 12 nucleotides match TRBD2. Per germline, CDR1 LGHDT and CDR2 YNNKEL (reference sequence). This CDR3 has 17 amino acids. Trimming took 4 bases from V and 0 from J; bases not matched to a gene: 4. The CDR3 sequence is CASSLRTSGVSYNEQFF. The DNA of the CDR3 is TGTGCCAGCAGCCTGCGGACTAGCGGGGTCTCCTACAATGAGCAGTTCTTC.

The chain carries TRBV7-3 and TRBJ2-5, with D perhaps matching TRBD1 or TRBD2 (5 bases each). Germline assignment: CDR1 SGHTA and CDR2 FQGTGA. Trimming stripped 5 bases from V and 1 base from J, with 14 bases between. CDR3 length equals 15 residues. For the CDR3, the DNA is TGTGCCAGCAGCCAAGGGACGGCTCCCCAAGAGACCCAGTACTTC. Protein sequence: CASSQGTAPQETQYF.

In this sample, this clonotype turned up a few times. A much larger clone differs by one base, so this may be a read error. The rearrangement uses TRBV20-1 and TRBJ2-5; 13 nucleotides agree with TRBD2. CDR3 length equals 13 residues. V lost 8 bases to trimming and J lost 11 bases; unmatched junction nucleotides: 11. Looked up from germline, CDR1 is DFQATT and CDR2 is SNEGSKA (reference sequence). CDR3 nucleotides: TGCAGTTGGGAACTAGCGGGGGGGCGGGAGCAGTACTTC. Amino acids: CSWELAGGREQYF.

The gene calls are TRBV10-3 and TRBJ2-1; 7 bases fit TRBD1. The better agreement between TRBJ2-7 and the DNA end casts doubt on the J call. Germline lookup yields CDR1 ENHRY and CDR2 SYGVKD. This CDR3 has 16 amino acids. The CDR3 protein is CAISNKGQSSYNEQYF. For the CDR3, the DNA is TGTGCCATCAGTAATAAGGGACAGAGCTCCTACAATGAGCAGTACTTC.

There are many counts of this clonotype. The chain links TRBV29-1 to TRBJ1-5, with a tentative D call TRBD1 (5 bases). V was clipped by 4 bases and J by 1 base, with 5 bases between them. The CDR3 spans 12 residues. Germline CDR1 and CDR2: SQVTM and ANQGSEA. The CDR3 loop reads CSVGGSNQPQHF. The CDR3 region has the DNA TGCAGCGTTGGGGGGAGCAATCAGCCCCAGCATTTT.

This clonotype was recorded a few times. The chain recombines TRBV28 with TRBJ2-1; D not resolved. Per germline, CDR1 MDHEN and CDR2 SYDVKM. The CDR3 totals 13 residues. The V and J ends lost 6 bases and 0 bases respectively, with 6 bases between them. CDR3 sequence: CASRAPSYNEQFF. CDR3 DNA: TGTGCCAGCAGGGCTCCCTCCTACAATGAGCAGTTCTTC.

This clonotype has only a few counts. J is TRBJ2-1 and V is TRBV13; a weak D match, TRBD2 (5 bases). The V end lost 5 bases, the J end lost 2 bases, and 22 bases lay between the germline ends. The CDR3 covers 18 residues. The V gene's germline CDR1 is PRHDT and CDR2 FYEKMQ (reference sequence). In DNA, the CDR3 is TGTGCCAGCAGCCCAGAGGGTTTAAGGGAGTACGCCTACAATGAGCAGTTCTTC. As protein: CASSPEGLREYAYNEQFF.

As to this clonotype: One end of the junction is discordant with germline, which a read error may explain. The V and J genes are TRBV27 and TRBJ1-5; D remains ambiguous. This CDR3 is built from 17 residues. Germline V gene sequence: CDR1 MNHEY, CDR2 SMNVEV (reference sequence). The CDR3 sequence: CAGSLSSDPYSNQPQHF. The CDR3 DNA follows: TGTGCCGGCAGTTTATCGTCAGACCCGTATAGCAATCAGCCCCAGCATTTT.

This chain connects TRBV7-3 to TRBJ2-1; possible D gene TRBD2, 5 bases. Germline V lookup: CDR1 SGHTA, CDR2 FQGTGA. The V and J ends lost 3 bases and 5 bases respectively, with 17 bases between them. The length of the CDR3 is 16 residues. CDR3 bases: TGTGCCAGCAGCTTCGCCCCCCAGCGGTACAACAATGAGCAGTTCTTC. Its protein is CASSFAPQRYNNEQFF. The full variable domain, with the rest looked up from reference TRBV7-3 and TRBJ2-1, is GAGVSQTPSNKVTEKGKYVELRCDPISGHTALYWYRQSLGQGPEFLIYFQGTGAADDSGLPNDRFFAVRPEGSVSTLKIQRTERGDSAVYLCASSFAPQRYNNEQFFGPGTRLTVL.

Of note for this clonotype: This sequence may be a read error, since a much larger clone differs from it by one base. This chain's CDR3 is CASSLASGRAGVIEQFF. The CDR3 nucleotides are TGTGCCAGCAGCTTAGCTAGCGGGAGGGCCGGAGTCATTGAGCAGTTCTTC. This sequence joins TRBV11-2 and TRBJ2-1; 12 bases are shared with TRBD2. Germline lookup yields CDR1 SGHAT and CDR2 FQNNGV. CDR3 size: 17 residues. Trimming took 1 base from V and 9 from J; bases not matched to a gene: 10.

This clonotype appeared a few times. The CDR3 here is CASSLGGRTYGYTF. CDR3 coding DNA: TGCGCCAGCAGCTTGGGTGGACGGACCTATGGCTACACCTTC. This chain links TRBV5-1 with TRBJ1-2; D is ambiguous. In germline, CDR1 is SGHRS, CDR2 YFSETQ. With 0 bases removed from V and 4 bases from J, the gap between germline ends came to 10 bases. The CDR3 totals 14 residues.

The chain carries TRBV27 and TRBJ1-4; D is possibly TRBD1 (5 bases). Trimming stripped 3 bases from V and 7 bases from J, with 15 bases between. Germline V gene sequence: CDR1 MNHEY, CDR2 SMNVEV (reference sequence). The CDR3 length is 15 residues. The CDR3 DNA is TGTGCCAGCAGTTTGGGTGAGGGGCTTGGTGAAAAACTGTTTTTT. It specifies CASSLGEGLGEKLFF. The full variable domain, completed using reference TRBV27 and TRBJ1-4, is EAQVTQNPRYLITVTGKKLTVTCSQNMNHEYMSWYRQDPGLGLRQIYYSMNVEVTDKGDVPEGYKVSRKEKRNFPLILESPSPNQTSLYFCASSLGEGLGEKLFFGSGTQLSVL.

This clonotype has only a few counts. CDR3 residues: CASSLEIAGVQTQYF. The CDR3 coding sequence is TGTGCCAGCAGCTTAGAGATAGCGGGGGTTCAGACCCAGTACTTC. The chain links TRBV7-2 to TRBJ2-5; 9 bases are shared with TRBD2. Trimming took 1 base from V and 6 from J; bases not matched to a gene: 6. This CDR3 contains 15 residues. Germline lookup yields CDR1 SGHTA and CDR2 FQGNSA.

The gene calls are TRBV20-1 and TRBJ1-6; no firm D call. Trimming took 3 bases from V and 10 from J, leaving 22 bases between them. The germline gives CDR1 DFQATT, CDR2 SNEGSKA (reference sequence). This CDR3 is built from 16 residues. The CDR3 bases are TGCAGTGCTAGGCATGGCCAAGACATTAGGAACTCACCCCTCCACTTT. Its protein product is CSARHGQDIRNSPLHF.

The chain employs TRBV6-1 and TRBJ2-4; 9 nucleotides match TRBD1. The CDR3 loop spans 18 amino acids. Germline V gives CDR1 MNHNS, CDR2 SASEGT. V gave up 0 bases and J gave up 0 bases; unmatched junction bases: 6. Here the CDR3 reads CASSEARTGEGAKNIQYF. CDR3 DNA sequence: TGTGCCAGCAGTGAAGCAAGGACAGGGGAAGGAGCCAAAAACATTCAGTACTTC.

This clonotype was seen only a few times. The chain joins TRBV5-1 to TRBJ2-7, with a possible D match to TRBD1 (6 bases). Trimming pared 3 bases from V and 0 bases from J, leaving 16 bases between. The CDR3 is made up of 16 amino acids. Germline CDR1 SGHRS, CDR2 YFSETQ. CDR3 nucleotide sequence: TGCGCCAGCAGCTCCCAGCCGACAGGCGGCTCCTACGAGCAGTACTTC. Its translation is CASSSQPTGGSYEQYF.

The CDR3 DNA reads TGTGCCAGCAGCCGGAGAACTCAGAGCTCTGGGGCCAACGTCCTGACTTTC. It yields the protein CASSRRTQSSGANVLTF. The rearrangement uses TRBV14 and TRBJ2-6; D ambiguous. V lost 4 bases and J lost 0, with 13 bases in between. CDR1 is SGHDN and CDR2 is FVKESK in the germline V gene. The CDR3 sequence is 17 residues long.